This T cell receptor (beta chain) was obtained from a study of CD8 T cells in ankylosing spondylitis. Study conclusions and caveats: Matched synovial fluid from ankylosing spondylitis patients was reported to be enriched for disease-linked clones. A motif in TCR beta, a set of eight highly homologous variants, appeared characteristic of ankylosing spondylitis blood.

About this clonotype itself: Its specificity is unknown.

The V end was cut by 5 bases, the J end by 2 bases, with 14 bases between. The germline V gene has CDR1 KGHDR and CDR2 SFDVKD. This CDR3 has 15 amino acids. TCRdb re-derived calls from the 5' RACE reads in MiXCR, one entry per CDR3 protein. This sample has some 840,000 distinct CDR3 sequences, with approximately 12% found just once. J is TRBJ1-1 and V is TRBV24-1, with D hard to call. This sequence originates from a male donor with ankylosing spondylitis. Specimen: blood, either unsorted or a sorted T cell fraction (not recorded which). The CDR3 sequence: CATSALKGFNTEAFF. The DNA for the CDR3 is TGTGCCACCAGTGCACTTAAAGGGTTCAACACTGAAGCTTTCTTT.